Each of the 21 T cell receptor beta chains below was sequenced from the same sample in a study of cytomegalovirus exposure and HLA in healthy donors. Primers: 60 Vbeta forward and 13 Jbeta reverse. TCRdb's table, derived via immunoSEQ multiplex PCR, lists solely in-frame clones and lacks some. The sample lists 100,000 to 150,000 clones, about 81% seen once, with 1.1% in the top ten. Material: PBMCs. These receptors were obtained from a young woman in good health and CMV-seronegative.

The rearrangement links TRBV19 to TRBJ1-1; TRBD1 might be the D (5 bases). Germline V gene sequence: CDR1 LNHDA, CDR2 SQIVND (reference sequence). The CDR3 runs 14 residues. The V and J ends lost 8 bases and 1 base respectively, with 14 bases between them. The CDR3 protein is CASHIRGTNTEAFF. In nucleotides, the CDR3 is TGTGCCAGTCACATAAGGGGCACGAACACTGAAGCTTTCTTT.

Concerning this clone: Other DNA sequences in this specimen translate into the identical CDR3. The chain combines TRBV27 with TRBJ2-3; TRBD1 aligns across 10 bases. The CDR3 covers 15 residues. V shed 5 bases, J shed 3 bases, and the junction held 5 bases outside the gene matches. CDR1 MNHEY and CDR2 SMNVEV come from the germline V gene (reference sequence). In nucleotides, the CDR3 is TGTGCCAGCAGTCTCCGGGACAGGGGAACAGATACGCAGTATTTT. Its protein product is CASSLRDRGTDTQYF.

In this sample, this clone turned up a few times. The CDR3 loop is CSVRGGNWDTQYF. The CDR3, as DNA: TGCAGCGTTCGCGGAGGGAACTGGGATACGCAGTATTTT. V usage is TRBV29-1 and J usage is TRBJ2-3, with D possibly being TRBD2 (6 bases). CDR3 size: 13 residues. CDR1 SQVTM and CDR2 ANQGSEA come from the germline V gene. Trimming shortened V by 5 bases and J by 6 bases, and 15 bases separated the two germline ends.

The rearrangement links TRBV14 to TRBJ2-5; D perhaps matches TRBD2 (6 bases). Germline loops: CDR1 SGHDN, CDR2 FVKESK. This CDR3 is built from 13 residues. V was cut by 5 bases and J by 4 bases, with 11 bases left in between. The CDR3 sequence is CASSSGVRETQYF. The CDR3, as DNA: TGTGCCAGCAGCTCGGGAGTGCGAGAGACCCAGTACTTC.

V is TRBV14 and J is TRBJ2-2; D might be TRBD2 (6 bases). Germline V gene sequence: CDR1 SGHDN, CDR2 FVKESK. The CDR3 extends over 17 amino acids. V was clipped by 2 bases and J by 2 bases, with 15 bases between them. The CDR3 sequence is CASSQLPPGVNTGELFF. CDR3 coding DNA: TGTGCCAGCAGCCAATTACCCCCGGGAGTAAACACCGGGGAGCTGTTTTTT.

A few counts support this clone. The chain has TRBV19 and TRBJ2-2; tentatively, D is TRBD1 (5 bases). Germline CDR1 is LNHDA and CDR2 is SQIVND (reference sequence). CDR3 length: 14 amino acids. Trimming took off 7 bases at V and 1 base at J, with 10 bases between the two ends. This chain's CDR3 is CASNPGQNTGELFF. Written as DNA, the CDR3 is TGTGCCAGTAACCCCGGACAGAACACCGGGGAGCTGTTTTTT.

This clone has a handful of counts. This chain uses TRBV27 with TRBJ2-1; 11 positions agree with TRBD2. Germline V gene lookup returns CDR1 MNHEY and CDR2 SMNVEV (reference sequence). The CDR3 is made up of 15 amino acids. The V and J ends lost 6 bases and 9 bases, in that order; junction bases with no gene match: 10. CDR3 nucleotides: TGTGCCAGCAGGGTAGCGGGGGGGAGCGGGGGTGAGCAGTTCTTC. It codes for CASRVAGGSGGEQFF.

The chain links TRBV19 to TRBJ1-1; unclear D gene. Trimming removed 7 bases at V and 1 base at J, with 13 bases between. Germline-derived CDR1 and CDR2 are LNHDA and SQIVND (reference sequence). The CDR3 runs 14 residues. The CDR3 sequence is CASTTVGRNTEAFF. Written as DNA, the CDR3 is TGTGCCAGTACAACCGTCGGTAGGAACACTGAAGCTTTCTTT.

The V gene is TRBV6-4, the J gene TRBJ2-1; 11 bases are a match to TRBD2. With 4 bases clipped from V and 11 bases from J, the junction kept 10 bases outside the gene matches. The CDR3 has 15 amino acids. The V gene's germline CDR1 is MRHNA and CDR2 SNTAGT. CDR3 region: CASSATSGGREKQFF. The CDR3 bases are TGTGCCAGCAGTGCCACTAGCGGGGGCCGCGAGAAGCAGTTCTTC.

The chain links TRBV30 to TRBJ2-5; D remains unclear. Deletions cut 4 bases from V and 1 base from J, with 10 bases between. Germline V gives CDR1 GTSNPN, CDR2 SVGIG (reference sequence). The CDR3 covers 13 residues. DNA for the CDR3: TGTGCCTGGACTCGCCAGGCCCAAGAGACCCAGTACTTC. It specifies CAWTRQAQETQYF.

The chain couples TRBV19 to TRBJ1-3; TRBD1 might be the D (5 bases). V was trimmed by 4 bases and J by 2 bases, leaving 9 bases between them. Germline CDR1 reads LNHDA; CDR2 reads SQIVND (reference sequence). The CDR3 is 14 residues long. In DNA, the CDR3 is TGTGCCAGTAGTAAATCAGGGACTGGAAACACCATATATTTT. This codes for CASSKSGTGNTIYF.

This clone has a handful of counts. The chain employs TRBV6-5 and TRBJ2-1, with D possibly being TRBD1 (6 bases). The CDR3 covers 14 residues. The germline V gene encodes CDR1 MNHEY and CDR2 SVGAGI. The V and J ends lost 6 bases and 0 bases respectively, with 9 bases between them. The CDR3 nucleotides are TGTGCCAGCAGAGGGGGATCCTCCTACAATGAGCAGTTCTTC. Translating it yields CASRGGSSYNEQFF.

The chain couples TRBV7-9 to TRBJ2-1, with 8 bases aligning to TRBD2. The length of the CDR3 is 15 residues. Germline V gene sequence: CDR1 SEHNR, CDR2 FQNEAQ (reference sequence). Trimming cost V 5 bases and J 4 bases; bases outside gene matches: 7. The CDR3 DNA is TGTGCCAGCAGCCCGACTAGCGAACAGTACAATGAGCAGTTCTTC. Its protein product is CASSPTSEQYNEQFF. The full variable domain, in which reference TRBV7-9 and TRBJ2-1 provide the parts outside the CDR3, is DTGVSQNPRHKITKRGQNVTFRCDPISEHNRLYWYRQTLGQGPEFLTYFQNEAQLEKSRLLSDRFSAERPKGSFSTLEIQRTEQGDSAMYLCASSPTSEQYNEQFFGPGTRLTVL.

This clone was counted a single time. The CDR3 region has the DNA TGTGCCAGCAGTCCGGCGGGGGTAAATGAGCAGTACTTC. It encodes CASSPAGVNEQYF. The V gene is TRBV27, the J gene TRBJ2-7; TRBD2 matches 7 bases. The CDR3 loop spans 13 amino acids. Germline CDR1 and CDR2: MNHEY and SMNVEV (reference sequence). Trimming at V came to 5 bases and at J to 7 bases, leaving 8 bases not matched to a gene.

This chain connects TRBV27 to TRBJ2-3; 15 bases align to TRBD2. With 5 bases clipped from V and 6 bases from J, the junction kept 15 bases outside the gene matches. This CDR3 has 19 residues. CDR1 MNHEY and CDR2 SMNVEV come from the germline V gene (reference sequence). The CDR3 nucleotides are TGTGCCAGCAGTAACCTAGGACTAGCGGGGGGGCCCCCGAGGGATACGCAGTATTTT. It encodes CASSNLGLAGGPPRDTQYF.

The rearrangement joins TRBV11-2 to TRBJ2-2; a weak D match, TRBD1 (5 bases). This CDR3 is 14 amino acids long. The V and J ends lost 0 bases and 7 bases respectively, with 9 bases between them. Germline V lookup: CDR1 SGHAT, CDR2 FQNNGV. The DNA of the CDR3 is TGTGCCAGCAGCTTAGAGGGTCAGGGCGGGGAGCTGTTTTTT. Translated, it gives CASSLEGQGGELFF.

V and J are TRBV30 and TRBJ2-7; the match to TRBD2 covers 7 bases. The ends lost 4 bases at V and 3 bases at J; junction bases unmatched: 6. The germline V gene encodes CDR1 GTSNPN and CDR2 SVGIG (reference sequence). This CDR3 has 13 residues. CDR3 residues: CAWNGGRSYEQYF. DNA for the CDR3: TGTGCCTGGAACGGCGGGAGAAGCTACGAGCAGTACTTC. Full variable domain (rest looked up from reference TRBV30 and TRBJ2-7): SQTIHQWPATLVQPVGSPLSLECTVEGTSNPNLYWYRQAAGRGLQLLFYSVGIGQISSEVPQNLSASRPQDRQFILSSKKLLLSDSGFYLCAWNGGRSYEQYFGPGTRLTVT.

The chain has TRBV30 and TRBJ1-1; D is ambiguous. Germline CDR1 is GTSNPN and CDR2 is SVGIG (reference sequence). V lost 5 bases and J 0 bases, leaving 16 bases between the germline ends. The CDR3 spans 15 residues. CDR3 protein: CAWANQVHMNTEAFF. CDR3 bases: TGTGCCTGGGCAAACCAGGTACATATGAACACTGAAGCTTTCTTT.

This chain connects TRBV6-5 to TRBJ1-1, with D perhaps TRBD1 (6 bases). Per germline, CDR1 MNHEY and CDR2 SVGAGI. The CDR3 covers 14 residues. V dropped 5 bases and J dropped 11 bases, with 21 bases sitting between them. The CDR3 DNA follows: TGTGCCAGCAGTGCCCCGCCTTTGGACAGAAAGGCTTTCTTT. Protein product: CASSAPPLDRKAFF.

The V and J genes are TRBV10-3 and TRBJ1-5; D remains unclear. This CDR3 contains 12 residues. Trimming pared 4 bases from V and 7 bases from J, leaving 8 bases between. Germline V gives CDR1 ENHRY, CDR2 SYGVKD. CDR3 loop: CAISAGLQPQHF. CDR3 in DNA: TGTGCCATCAGTGCCGGTTTACAGCCCCAGCATTTT.

V usage is TRBV7-3 and J usage is TRBJ2-1; D uncertain. Looked up from germline, CDR1 is SGHTA and CDR2 is FQGTGA. V lost 2 bases, J lost 3 bases, and 17 bases lay in between. The CDR3 sequence is 17 residues long. Written as DNA, the CDR3 is TGTGCCAGCAGCTTAGGGTGGAGCGATGCGTTCTACAATGAGCAGTTCTTC. Its translation is CASSLGWSDAFYNEQFF. The full variable domain, completed using reference TRBV7-3 and TRBJ2-1, is GAGVSQTPSNKVTEKGKYVELRCDPISGHTALYWYRQSLGQGPEFLIYFQGTGAADDSGLPNDRFFAVRPEGSVSTLKIQRTERGDSAVYLCASSLGWSDAFYNEQFFGPGTRLTVL.